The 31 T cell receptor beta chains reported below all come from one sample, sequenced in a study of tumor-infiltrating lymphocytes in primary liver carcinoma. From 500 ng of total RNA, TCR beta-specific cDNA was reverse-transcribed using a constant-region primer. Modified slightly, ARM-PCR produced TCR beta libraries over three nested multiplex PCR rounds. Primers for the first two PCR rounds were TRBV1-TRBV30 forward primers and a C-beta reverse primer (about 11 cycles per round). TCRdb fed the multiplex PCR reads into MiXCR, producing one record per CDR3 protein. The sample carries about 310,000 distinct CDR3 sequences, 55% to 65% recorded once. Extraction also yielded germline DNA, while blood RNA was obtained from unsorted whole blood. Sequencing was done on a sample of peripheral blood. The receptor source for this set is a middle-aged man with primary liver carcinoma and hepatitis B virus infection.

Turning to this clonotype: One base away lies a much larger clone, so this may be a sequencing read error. CDR3 in amino acids: CASSEGKRSRSYNEQFF. Written as DNA, the CDR3 is TGTGCCAGCAGTGAGGGGAAGCGGAGCCGCTCCTACAATGAGCAGTTCTTC. The V call is TRBV6-1, the J call TRBJ2-1; D may be TRBD2 (5 bases). This CDR3 comprises 17 residues. The germline gives CDR1 MNHNS, CDR2 SASEGT. Trimming stripped 3 bases from V and 0 bases from J, with 15 bases between.

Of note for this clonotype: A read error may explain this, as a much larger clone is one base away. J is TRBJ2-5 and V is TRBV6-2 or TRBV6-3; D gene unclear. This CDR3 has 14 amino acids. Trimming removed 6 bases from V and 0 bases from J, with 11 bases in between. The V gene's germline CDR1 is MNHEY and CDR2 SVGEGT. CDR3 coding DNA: TGTGCCAGCAGCCTGGACGGCCACCAAGAGACCCAGTACTTC. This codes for CASSLDGHQETQYF.

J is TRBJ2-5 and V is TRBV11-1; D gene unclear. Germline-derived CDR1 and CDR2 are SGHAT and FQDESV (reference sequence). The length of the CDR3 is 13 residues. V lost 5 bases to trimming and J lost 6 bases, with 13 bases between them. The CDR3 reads CASSRTHSKTQYF. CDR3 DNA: TGTGCCAGCAGCCGTACACACTCCAAGACCCAGTACTTC.

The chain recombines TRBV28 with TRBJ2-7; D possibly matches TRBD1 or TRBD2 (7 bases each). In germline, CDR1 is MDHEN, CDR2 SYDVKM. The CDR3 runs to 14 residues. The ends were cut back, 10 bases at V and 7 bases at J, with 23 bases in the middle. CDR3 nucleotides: TGTGCCACCGCAGGGGGGGCGATCTCGGGTGAGCAGTACTTC. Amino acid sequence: CATAGGAISGEQYF.

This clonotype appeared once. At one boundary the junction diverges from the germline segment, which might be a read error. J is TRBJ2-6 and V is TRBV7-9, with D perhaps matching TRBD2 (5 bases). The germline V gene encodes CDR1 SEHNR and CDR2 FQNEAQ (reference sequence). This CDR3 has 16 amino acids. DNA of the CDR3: TGTGCCAGCAGCTCGGCCGTGGACTCTGGGGTCAACGTCCTGACTTTC. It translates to CASSSAVDSGVNVLTF. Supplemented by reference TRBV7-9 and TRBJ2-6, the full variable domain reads DTGVSQNPRHKITKRGQNVTFRCDPISEHNRLYWYRQTLGQGPEFLTYFQNEAQLEKSRLLSDRFSAERPKGSFSTLEIQRTEQGDSAMYLCASSSAVDSGVNVLTFGAGSRLTVL.

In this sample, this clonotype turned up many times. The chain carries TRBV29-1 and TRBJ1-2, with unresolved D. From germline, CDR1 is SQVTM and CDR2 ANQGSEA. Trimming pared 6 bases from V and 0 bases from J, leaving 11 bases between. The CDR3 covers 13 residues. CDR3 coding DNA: TGCAGCGTCCGACGGGGAGCTAACTATGGCTACACCTTC. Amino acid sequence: CSVRRGANYGYTF.

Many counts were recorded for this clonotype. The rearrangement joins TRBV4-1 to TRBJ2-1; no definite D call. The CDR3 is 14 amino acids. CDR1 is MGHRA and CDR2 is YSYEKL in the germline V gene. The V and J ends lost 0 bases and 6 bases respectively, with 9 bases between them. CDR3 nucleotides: TGCGCCAGCAGCCAAGAGCGGCAGCTCAATGAGCAGTTCTTC. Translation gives CASSQERQLNEQFF.

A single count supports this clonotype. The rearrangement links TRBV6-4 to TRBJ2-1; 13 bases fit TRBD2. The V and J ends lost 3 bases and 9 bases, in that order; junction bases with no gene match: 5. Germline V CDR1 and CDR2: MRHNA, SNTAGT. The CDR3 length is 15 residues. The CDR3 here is CASSEGGLAGAEQFF. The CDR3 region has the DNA TGTGCCAGCAGTGAGGGAGGACTAGCGGGAGCTGAGCAGTTCTTC.

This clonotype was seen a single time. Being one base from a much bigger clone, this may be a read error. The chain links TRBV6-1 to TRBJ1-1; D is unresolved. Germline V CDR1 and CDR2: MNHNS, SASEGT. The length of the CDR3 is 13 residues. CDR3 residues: CASKVWTNSEAFF. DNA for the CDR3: TGTGCCAGCAAAGTGTGGACGAACAGTGAAGCTTTCTTT.

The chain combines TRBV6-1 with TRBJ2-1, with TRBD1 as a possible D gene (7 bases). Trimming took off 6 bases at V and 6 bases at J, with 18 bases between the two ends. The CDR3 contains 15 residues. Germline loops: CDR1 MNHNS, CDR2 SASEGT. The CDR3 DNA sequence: TGTGCCAGCAGCCCAGACAGGGACTCCCGCAATGAGCAGTTCTTC. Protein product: CASSPDRDSRNEQFF.

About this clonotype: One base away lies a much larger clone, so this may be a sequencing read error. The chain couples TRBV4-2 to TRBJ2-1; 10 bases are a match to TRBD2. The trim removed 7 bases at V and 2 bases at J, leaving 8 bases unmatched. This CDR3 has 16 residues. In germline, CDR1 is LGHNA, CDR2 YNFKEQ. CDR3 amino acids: CASNLLAGVTYNEQFF. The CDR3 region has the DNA TGTGCCAGCAACCTTCTAGCGGGAGTCACCTACAATGAGCAGTTCTTC.

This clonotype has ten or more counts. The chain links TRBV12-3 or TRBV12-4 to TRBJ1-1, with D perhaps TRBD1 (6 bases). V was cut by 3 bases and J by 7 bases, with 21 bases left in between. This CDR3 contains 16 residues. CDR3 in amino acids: CASSFGRRLQGGEAFF. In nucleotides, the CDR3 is TGTGCCAGCAGTTTCGGTAGGAGGCTGCAAGGGGGTGAAGCTTTCTTT.

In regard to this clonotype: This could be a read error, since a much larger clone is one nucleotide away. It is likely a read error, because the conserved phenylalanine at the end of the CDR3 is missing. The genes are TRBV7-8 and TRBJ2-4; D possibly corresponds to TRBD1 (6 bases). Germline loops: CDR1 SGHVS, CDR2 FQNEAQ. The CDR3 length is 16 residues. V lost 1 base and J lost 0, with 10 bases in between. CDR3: CASSLDGGLAKNIQYL. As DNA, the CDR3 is TGTGCCAGCAGCTTAGATGGGGGCCTAGCCAAAAACATTCAGTACCTC.

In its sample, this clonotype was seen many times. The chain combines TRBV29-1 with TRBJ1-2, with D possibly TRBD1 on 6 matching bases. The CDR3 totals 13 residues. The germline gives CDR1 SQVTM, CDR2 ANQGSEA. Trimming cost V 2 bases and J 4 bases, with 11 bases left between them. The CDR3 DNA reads TGCAGCGTTGAAAATACAGGGTCCTATGGCTACACCTTC. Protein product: CSVENTGSYGYTF.

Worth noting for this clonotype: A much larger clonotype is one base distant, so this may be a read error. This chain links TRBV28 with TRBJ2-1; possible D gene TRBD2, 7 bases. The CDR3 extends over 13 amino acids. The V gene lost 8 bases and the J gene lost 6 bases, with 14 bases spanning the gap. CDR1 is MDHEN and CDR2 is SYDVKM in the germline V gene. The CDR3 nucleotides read TGTGCCAGCTGGATAGGGGGGGGCAATGAGCAGTTCTTC. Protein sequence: CASWIGGGNEQFF.

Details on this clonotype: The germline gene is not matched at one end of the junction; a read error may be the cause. The CDR3, as DNA: TGTGCCAGCACCTTGGGGGGGAGCGAGACCCAGTACTTC. Its translation is CASTLGGSETQYF. The chain has TRBV5-4 and TRBJ2-5; 7 nucleotides align to TRBD2. The germline gives CDR1 SGHNT, CDR2 YYREEE (reference sequence). This CDR3 contains 13 residues.

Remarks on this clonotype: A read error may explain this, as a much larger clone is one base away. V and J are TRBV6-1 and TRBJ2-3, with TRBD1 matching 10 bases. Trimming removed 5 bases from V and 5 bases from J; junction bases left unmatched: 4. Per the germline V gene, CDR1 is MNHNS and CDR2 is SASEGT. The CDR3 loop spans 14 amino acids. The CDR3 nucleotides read TGTGCCAGCAGTTCGGACAGGGGGGGAGATACGCAGTATTTT. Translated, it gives CASSSDRGGDTQYF.

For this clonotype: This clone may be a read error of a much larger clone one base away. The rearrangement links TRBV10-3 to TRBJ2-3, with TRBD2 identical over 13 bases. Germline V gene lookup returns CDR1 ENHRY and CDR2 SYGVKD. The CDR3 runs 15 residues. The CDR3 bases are TGTACCAGCCGGGGACTAGCGGGGAGCACAGATACGCAGTATTTT. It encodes CTSRGLAGSTDTQYF.

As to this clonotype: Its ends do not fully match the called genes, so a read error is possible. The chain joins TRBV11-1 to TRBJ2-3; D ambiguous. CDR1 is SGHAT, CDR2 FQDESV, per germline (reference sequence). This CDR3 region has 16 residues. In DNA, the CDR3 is TGTGCCAGCAGCACCTATATACGGAGTAGCACAGATACGCAATATTTT. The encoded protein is CASSTYIRSSTDTQYF. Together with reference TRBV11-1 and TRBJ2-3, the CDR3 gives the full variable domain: EAEVAQSPRYKITEKSQAVAFWCDPISGHATLYWYRQILGQGPELLVQFQDESVVDDSQLPKDRFSAERLKGVDSTLKIQPAELGDSAMYLCASSTYIRSSTDTQYFGPGTRLTVL.

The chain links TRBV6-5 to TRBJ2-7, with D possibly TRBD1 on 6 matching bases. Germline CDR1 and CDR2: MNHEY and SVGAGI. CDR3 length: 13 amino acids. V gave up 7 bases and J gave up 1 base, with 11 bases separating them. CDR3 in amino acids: CASTQQGSYEQYF. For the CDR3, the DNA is TGTGCCAGCACTCAACAGGGATCCTACGAGCAGTACTTC.

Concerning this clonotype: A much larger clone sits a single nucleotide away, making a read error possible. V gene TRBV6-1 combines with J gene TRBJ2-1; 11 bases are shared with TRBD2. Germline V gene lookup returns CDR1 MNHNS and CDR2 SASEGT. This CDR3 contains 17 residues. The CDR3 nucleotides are TGTGCCAGCAGCCGGACTAGCGGGCCGACTACCTACAATGAGCTGTTCTTC. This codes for CASSRTSGPTTYNELFF.

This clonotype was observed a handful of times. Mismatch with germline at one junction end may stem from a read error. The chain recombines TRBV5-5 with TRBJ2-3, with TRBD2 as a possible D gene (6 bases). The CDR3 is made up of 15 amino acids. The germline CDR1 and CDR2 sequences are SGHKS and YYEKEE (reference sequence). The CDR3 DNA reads TGTGCCAGCAGTACTCCGGGACTTACCACAGATATGCAGTATTTT. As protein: CASSTPGLTTDMQYF.

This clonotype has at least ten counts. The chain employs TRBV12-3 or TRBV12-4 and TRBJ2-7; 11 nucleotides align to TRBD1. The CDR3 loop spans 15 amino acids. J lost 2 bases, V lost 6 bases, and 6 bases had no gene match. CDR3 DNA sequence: TGTGCCAGCAGCCTCGGACAGGGGGCCACCTACGAGCAGTACTTC. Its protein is CASSLGQGATYEQYF.

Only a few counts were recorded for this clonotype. The CDR3 is CAWSGYRQRKGYEQYF. The DNA for the CDR3 is TGTGCCTGGAGTGGCTATAGACAGAGAAAAGGGTACGAGCAGTACTTC. The chain carries TRBV30 and TRBJ2-7, with a possible D match to TRBD1 (5 bases). The V and J ends lost 1 base and 4 bases respectively, with 20 bases between them. The germline gives CDR1 GTSNPN, CDR2 SVGIG (reference sequence). CDR3 length equals 16 residues.

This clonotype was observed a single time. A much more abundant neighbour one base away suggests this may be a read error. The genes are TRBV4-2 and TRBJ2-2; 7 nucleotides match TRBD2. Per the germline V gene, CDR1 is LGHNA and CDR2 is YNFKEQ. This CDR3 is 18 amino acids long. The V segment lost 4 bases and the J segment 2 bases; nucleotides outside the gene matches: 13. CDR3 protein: CASSPDVGGSINTGELFF. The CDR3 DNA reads TGTGCCAGCAGCCCAGACGTGGGCGGGAGTATTAACACCGGGGAGCTGTTTTTT.

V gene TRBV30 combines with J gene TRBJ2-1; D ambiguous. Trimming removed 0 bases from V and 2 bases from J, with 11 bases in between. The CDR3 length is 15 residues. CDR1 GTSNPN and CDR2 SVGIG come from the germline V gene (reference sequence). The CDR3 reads CAWSVQDGAYNEQFF. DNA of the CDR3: TGTGCCTGGAGTGTACAAGACGGAGCCTACAATGAGCAGTTCTTC. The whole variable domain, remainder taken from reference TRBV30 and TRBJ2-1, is SQTIHQWPATLVQPVGSPLSLECTVEGTSNPNLYWYRQAAGRGLQLLFYSVGIGQISSEVPQNLSASRPQDRQFILSSKKLLLSDSGFYLCAWSVQDGAYNEQFFGPGTRLTVL.

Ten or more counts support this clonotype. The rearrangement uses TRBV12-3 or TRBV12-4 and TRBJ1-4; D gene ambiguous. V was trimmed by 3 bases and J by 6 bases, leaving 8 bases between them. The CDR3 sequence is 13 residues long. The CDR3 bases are TGTGCCAGCAGTTTGTCGAGTTATGAAAAACTGTTTTTT. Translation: CASSLSSYEKLFF.

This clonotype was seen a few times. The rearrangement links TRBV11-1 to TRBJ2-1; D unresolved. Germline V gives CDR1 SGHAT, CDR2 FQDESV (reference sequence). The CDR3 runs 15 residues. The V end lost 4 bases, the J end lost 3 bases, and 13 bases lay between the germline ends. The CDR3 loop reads CASSSSSVLYNEQFF. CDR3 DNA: TGTGCCAGCAGCTCCTCCTCTGTCCTCTACAATGAGCAGTTCTTC.

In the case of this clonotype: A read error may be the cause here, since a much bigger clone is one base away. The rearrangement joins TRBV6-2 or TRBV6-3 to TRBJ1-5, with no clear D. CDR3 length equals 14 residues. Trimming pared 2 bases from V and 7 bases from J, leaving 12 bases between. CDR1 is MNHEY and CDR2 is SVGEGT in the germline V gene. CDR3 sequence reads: CASSYVGSRQPQHF. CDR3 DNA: TGTGCCAGCAGTTACGTGGGGTCAAGGCAGCCCCAGCATTTT.

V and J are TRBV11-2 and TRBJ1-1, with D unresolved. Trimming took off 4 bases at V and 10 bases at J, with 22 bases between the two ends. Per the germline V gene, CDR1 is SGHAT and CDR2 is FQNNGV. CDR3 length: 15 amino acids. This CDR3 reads CASSSPIVGNTRAFF. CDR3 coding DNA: TGTGCCAGCAGCTCCCCAATTGTGGGGAACACTAGAGCTTTCTTT.

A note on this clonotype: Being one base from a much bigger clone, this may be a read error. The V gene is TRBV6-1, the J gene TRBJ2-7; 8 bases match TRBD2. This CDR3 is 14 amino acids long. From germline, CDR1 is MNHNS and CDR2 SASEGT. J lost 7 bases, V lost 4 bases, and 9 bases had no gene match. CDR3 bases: TGTGCCAGCAGTGGGGGACTAGTGGTAAGAGAGCAGTACTTC. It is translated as CASSGGLVVREQYF.